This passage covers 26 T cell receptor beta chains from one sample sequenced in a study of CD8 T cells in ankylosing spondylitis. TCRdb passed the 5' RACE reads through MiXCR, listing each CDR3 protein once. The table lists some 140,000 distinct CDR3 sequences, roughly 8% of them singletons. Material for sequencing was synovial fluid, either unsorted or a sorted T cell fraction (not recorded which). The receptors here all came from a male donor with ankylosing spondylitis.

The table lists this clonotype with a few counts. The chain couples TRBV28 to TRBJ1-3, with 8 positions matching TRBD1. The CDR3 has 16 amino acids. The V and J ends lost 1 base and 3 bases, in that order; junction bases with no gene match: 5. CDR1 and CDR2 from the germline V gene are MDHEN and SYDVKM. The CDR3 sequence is CASSLFQGAGGNTIYF. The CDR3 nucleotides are TGTGCCAGCAGTTTATTTCAGGGGGCAGGTGGAAACACCATATATTTT.

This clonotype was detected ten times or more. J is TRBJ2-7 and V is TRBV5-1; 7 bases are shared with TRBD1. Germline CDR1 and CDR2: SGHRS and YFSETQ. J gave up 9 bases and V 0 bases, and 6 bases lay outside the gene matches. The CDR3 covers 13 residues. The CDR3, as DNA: TGCGCCAGCAGCTTGGAGACAGGGACGGGGCAGTACTTC. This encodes CASSLETGTGQYF.

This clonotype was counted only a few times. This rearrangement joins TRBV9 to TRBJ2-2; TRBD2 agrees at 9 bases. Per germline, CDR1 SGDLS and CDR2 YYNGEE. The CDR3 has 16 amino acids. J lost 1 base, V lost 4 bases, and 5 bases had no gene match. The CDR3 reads CASSLLAGWNTGELFF. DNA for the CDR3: TGTGCCAGCAGCTTACTAGCGGGCTGGAACACCGGGGAGCTGTTTTTT. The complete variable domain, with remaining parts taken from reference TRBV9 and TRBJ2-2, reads DSGVTQTPKHLITATGQRVTLRCSPRSGDLSVYWYQQSLDQGLQFLIQYYNGEERAKGNILERFSAQQFPDLHSELNLSSLELGDSALYFCASSLLAGWNTGELFFGEGSRLTVL.

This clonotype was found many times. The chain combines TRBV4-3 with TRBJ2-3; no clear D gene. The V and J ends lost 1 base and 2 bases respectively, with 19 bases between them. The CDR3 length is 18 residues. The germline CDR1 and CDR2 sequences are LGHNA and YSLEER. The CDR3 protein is CASSQGMDGALSTDTQYF. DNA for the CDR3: TGCGCCAGCAGCCAAGGAATGGACGGCGCATTATCCACAGATACGCAGTATTTT.

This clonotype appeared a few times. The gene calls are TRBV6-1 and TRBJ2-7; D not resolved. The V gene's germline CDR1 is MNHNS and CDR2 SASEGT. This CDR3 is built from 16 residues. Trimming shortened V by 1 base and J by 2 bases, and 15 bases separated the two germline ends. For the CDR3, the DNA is TGTGCCAGCAGTGAAGGTTTGGTCAGGTTGACCTACGAGCAGTACTTC. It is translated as CASSEGLVRLTYEQYF.

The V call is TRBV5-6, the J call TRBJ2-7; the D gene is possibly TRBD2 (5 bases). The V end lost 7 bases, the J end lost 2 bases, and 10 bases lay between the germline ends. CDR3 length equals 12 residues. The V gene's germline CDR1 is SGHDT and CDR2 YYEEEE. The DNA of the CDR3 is TGTGCCAGCGGCGCCGGGACCTACGAGCAGTACTTC. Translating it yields CASGAGTYEQYF.

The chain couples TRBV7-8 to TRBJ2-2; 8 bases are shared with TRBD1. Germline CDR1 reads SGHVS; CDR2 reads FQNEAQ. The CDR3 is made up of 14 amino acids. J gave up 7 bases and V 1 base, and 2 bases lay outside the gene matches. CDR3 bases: TGTGCCAGCAGCTTAGGACAGGGGTACGGGGAGCTGTTTTTT. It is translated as CASSLGQGYGELFF.

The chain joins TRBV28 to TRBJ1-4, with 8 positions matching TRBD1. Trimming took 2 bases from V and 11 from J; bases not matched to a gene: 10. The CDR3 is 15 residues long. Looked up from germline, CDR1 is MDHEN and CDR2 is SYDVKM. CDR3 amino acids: CASSLTGQGGSKLFF. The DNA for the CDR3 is TGTGCCAGCAGTTTAACCGGACAGGGAGGGTCGAAACTGTTTTTT.

Here the CDR3 DNA reads TGTGCCAGCTCACCTCCCGGCGGGGTCGACATCACCGGGCTTGAGACCCAGTACTTC. Translated: CASSPPGGVDITGLETQYF. The rearrangement links TRBV18 to TRBJ2-5; D possibly corresponds to TRBD2 (6 bases). Germline CDR1 KGHSH, CDR2 LQKENI. Trimming pared 3 bases from V and 5 bases from J, leaving 28 bases between. The CDR3 is 19 amino acids.

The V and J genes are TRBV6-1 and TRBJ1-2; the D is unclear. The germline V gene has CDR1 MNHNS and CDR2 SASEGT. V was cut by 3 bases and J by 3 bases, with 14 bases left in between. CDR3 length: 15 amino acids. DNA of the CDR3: TGTGCCAGCAGTGAGGTAGGCCAGGCTTACTATGGCTACACCTTC. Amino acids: CASSEVGQAYYGYTF.

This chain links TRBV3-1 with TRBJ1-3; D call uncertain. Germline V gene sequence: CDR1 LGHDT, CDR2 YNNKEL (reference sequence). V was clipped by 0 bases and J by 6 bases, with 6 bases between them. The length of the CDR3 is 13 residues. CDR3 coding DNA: TGTGCCAGCAGCCAAGATAGTCAAAACACCATATATTTT. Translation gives CASSQDSQNTIYF.

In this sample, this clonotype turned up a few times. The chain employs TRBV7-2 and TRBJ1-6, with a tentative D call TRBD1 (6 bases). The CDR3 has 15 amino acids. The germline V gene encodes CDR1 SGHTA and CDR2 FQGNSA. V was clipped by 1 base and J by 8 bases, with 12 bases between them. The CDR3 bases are TGTGCCAGCAGCTTAGTGGGACAAGGGCATTCACCCCTCCACTTT. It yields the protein CASSLVGQGHSPLHF.

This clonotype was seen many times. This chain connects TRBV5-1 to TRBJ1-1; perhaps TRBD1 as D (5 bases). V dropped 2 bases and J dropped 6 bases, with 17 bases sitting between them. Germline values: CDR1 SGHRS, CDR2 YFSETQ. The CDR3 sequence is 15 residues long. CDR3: CASSFSGGSGAEAFF. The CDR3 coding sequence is TGCGCCAGCAGCTTCTCCGGGGGATCGGGGGCTGAAGCTTTCTTT.

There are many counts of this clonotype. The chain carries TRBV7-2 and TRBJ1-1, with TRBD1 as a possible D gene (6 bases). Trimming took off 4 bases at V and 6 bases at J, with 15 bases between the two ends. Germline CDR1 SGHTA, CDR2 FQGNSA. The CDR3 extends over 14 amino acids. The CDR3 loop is CASSSFQGIAEAFF. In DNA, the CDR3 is TGTGCCAGCAGCTCGTTCCAGGGGATCGCTGAAGCTTTCTTT.

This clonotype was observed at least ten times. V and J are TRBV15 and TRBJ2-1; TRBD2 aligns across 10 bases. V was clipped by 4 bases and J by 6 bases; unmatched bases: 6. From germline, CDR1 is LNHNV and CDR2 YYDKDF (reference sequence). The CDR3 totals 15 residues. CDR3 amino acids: CATSTRTSGLNEQFF. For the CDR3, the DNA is TGTGCCACCAGCACCAGGACTAGCGGTCTCAATGAGCAGTTCTTC.

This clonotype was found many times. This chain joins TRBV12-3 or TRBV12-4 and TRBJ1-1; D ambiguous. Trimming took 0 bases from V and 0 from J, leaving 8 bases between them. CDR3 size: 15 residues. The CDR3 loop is CASSLALNMNTEAFF. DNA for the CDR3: TGTGCCAGCAGTTTAGCGCTAAATATGAACACTGAAGCTTTCTTT.

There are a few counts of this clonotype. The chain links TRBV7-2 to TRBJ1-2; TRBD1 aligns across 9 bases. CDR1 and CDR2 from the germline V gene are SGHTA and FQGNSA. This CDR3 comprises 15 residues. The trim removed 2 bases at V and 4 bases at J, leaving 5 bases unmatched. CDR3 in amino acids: CASSLWDREGYGYTF. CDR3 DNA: TGTGCCAGCAGCTTATGGGACAGGGAGGGCTATGGCTACACCTTC.

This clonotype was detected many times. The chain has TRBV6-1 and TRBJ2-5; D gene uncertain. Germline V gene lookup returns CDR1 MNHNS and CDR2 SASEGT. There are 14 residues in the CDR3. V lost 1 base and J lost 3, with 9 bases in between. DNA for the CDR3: TGTGCCAGCAGTGAAGGGATACTTAAAGAGACCCAGTACTTC. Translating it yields CASSEGILKETQYF.

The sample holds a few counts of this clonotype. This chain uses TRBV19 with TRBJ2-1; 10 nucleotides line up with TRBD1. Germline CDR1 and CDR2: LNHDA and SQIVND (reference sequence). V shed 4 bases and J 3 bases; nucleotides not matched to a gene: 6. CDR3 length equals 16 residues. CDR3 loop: CASSNRDRGHYNEQFF. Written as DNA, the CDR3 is TGTGCCAGTAGTAACCGGGACAGGGGACACTACAATGAGCAGTTCTTC. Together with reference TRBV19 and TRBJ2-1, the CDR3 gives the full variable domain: DGGITQSPKYLFRKEGQNVTLSCEQNLNHDAMYWYRQDPGQGLRLIYYSQIVNDFQKGDIAEGYSVSREKKESFPLTVTSAQKNPTAFYLCASSNRDRGHYNEQFFGPGTRLTVL.

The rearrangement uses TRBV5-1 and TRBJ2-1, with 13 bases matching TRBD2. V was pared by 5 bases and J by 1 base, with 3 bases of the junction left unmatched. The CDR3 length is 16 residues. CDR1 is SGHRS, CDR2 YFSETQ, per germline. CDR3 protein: CASRLTSGGSYNEQFF. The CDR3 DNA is TGCGCCAGCAGACTGACTAGCGGGGGGTCCTACAATGAGCAGTTCTTC.

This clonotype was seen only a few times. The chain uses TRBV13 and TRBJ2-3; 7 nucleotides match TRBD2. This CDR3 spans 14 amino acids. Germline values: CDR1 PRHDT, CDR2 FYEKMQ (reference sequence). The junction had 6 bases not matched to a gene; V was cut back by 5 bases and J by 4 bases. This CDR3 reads CASSVGLVADTQYF. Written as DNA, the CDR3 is TGTGCCAGCAGCGTCGGACTAGTTGCAGATACGCAGTATTTT.

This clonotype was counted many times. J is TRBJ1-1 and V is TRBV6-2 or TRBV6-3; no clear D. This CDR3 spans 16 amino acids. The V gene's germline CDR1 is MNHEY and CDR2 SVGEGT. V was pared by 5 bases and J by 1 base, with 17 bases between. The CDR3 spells CASSPHQVGWNTEAFF. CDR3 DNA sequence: TGTGCCAGCAGTCCCCATCAAGTAGGATGGAACACTGAAGCTTTCTTT.

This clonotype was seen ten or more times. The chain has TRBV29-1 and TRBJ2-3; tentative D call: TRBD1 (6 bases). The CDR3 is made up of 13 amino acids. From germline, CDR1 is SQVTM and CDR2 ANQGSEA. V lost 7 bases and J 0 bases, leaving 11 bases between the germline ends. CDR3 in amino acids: CSARRGSTDTQYF. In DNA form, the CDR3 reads TGCAGCGCTCGCAGGGGTAGCACAGATACGCAGTATTTT.

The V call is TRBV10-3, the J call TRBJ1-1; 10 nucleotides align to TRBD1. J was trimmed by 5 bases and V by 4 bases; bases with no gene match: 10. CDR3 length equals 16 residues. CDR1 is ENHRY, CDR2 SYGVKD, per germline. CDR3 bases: TGTGCCATCAGTGCAAGACAGGGGGCGAAGTTTACTGAAGCTTTCTTT. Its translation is CAISARQGAKFTEAFF.

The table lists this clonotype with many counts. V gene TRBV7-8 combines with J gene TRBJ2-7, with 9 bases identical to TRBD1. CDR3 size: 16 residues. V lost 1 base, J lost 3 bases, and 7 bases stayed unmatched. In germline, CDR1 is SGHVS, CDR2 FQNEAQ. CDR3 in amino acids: CASSLGQQGAGYEQYF. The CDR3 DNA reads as TGTGCCAGCAGCTTAGGGCAACAGGGGGCGGGCTACGAGCAGTACTTC.

The CDR3 DNA follows: TGTGCCAGCAGCTCGTCCGGGACAGGAGGGGCCAACGTCCTGACTTTC. Encoded protein: CASSSSGTGGANVLTF. The V call is TRBV7-9, the J call TRBJ2-6, with 8 bases fitting TRBD1. In germline, CDR1 is SEHNR, CDR2 FQNEAQ (reference sequence). J was trimmed by 4 bases and V by 4 bases; bases with no gene match: 6. This CDR3 has 16 amino acids.